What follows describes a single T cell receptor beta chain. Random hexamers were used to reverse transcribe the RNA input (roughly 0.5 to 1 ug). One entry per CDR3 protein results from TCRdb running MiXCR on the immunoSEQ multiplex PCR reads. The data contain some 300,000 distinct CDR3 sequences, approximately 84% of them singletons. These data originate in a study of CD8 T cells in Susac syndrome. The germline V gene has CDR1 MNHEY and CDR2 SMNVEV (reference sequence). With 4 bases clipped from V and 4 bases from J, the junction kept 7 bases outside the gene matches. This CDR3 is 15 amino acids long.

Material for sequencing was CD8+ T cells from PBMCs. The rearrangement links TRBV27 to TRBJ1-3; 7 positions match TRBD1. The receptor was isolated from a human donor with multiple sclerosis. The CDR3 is CASSSGGRGGNTIYF. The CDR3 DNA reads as TGTGCCAGCAGTTCAGGGGGAAGGGGAGGAAACACCATATATTTT.